This is a list of T cell receptor beta chains from one sample in a study of response to subunit inactivated influenza vaccine. TCRdb itself ran the RT-PCR reads through MiXCR, one entry per CDR3 protein. The sample holds approximately 680,000 distinct CDR3 sequences, approximately 14% seen once. This sample comprised PBMCs from blood, obtained roughly 13 days after vaccination. The source of these receptors is a man aged 50 to 60 who received an inactivated influenza vaccine. CDR3s include the opening cysteine and the closing phenylalanine or tryptophan. A D gene is named only where the DNA matches it firmly. Not all rows give a size; the values are once, few, many and, for expanded clones, a class.

size	V	D	J	DNA	CDR3
.	TRBV27	TRBD2	TRBJ2-3	TGTGCCAGCAGTCTGGGACTAGCGGATTACACAGATACGCAGTATTTT	CASSLGLADYTDTQYF
.	TRBV6-1	TRBD1	TRBJ2-7	TGTGCCAGCAAGAGGGGACAGCCCTACGAGCAGTACTTC	CASKRGQPYEQYF
.	TRBV6-1	TRBD1	TRBJ2-7	TGTGCCAGCCAAAGACAGGGGTCCTACGAGCAGTACTTC	CASQRQGSYEQYF
.	TRBV28	TRBD1	TRBJ2-7	TGTGCCAGCACCGACGCGGGACAGGGCAACTACGAGCAGTACTTC	CASTDAGQGNYEQYF
many	TRBV7-9	TRBD1	TRBJ1-6	TGTGCCAGCAGCTCGGGACAGGATAATTCACCCCTCCACTTT	CASSSGQDNSPLHF
.	TRBV5-1	.	TRBJ2-3	TGCGCCAGCAGCTTGGAGGGGGGTCTCACAGATACGCAGTATTTT	CASSLEGGLTDTQYF
.	TRBV12-3/TRBV12-4	.	TRBJ1-1	TGTGCCAGCAGTGGGACACGGATGAACACTGAAGCTTTCTTT	CASSGTRMNTEAFF
few	TRBV20-1	.	TRBJ1-1	TGCAGTGCGGGGGACGTCAGAGGGAACACTGAAGCTTTCTTT	CSAGDVRGNTEAFF
few	TRBV4-1	TRBD2	TRBJ2-7	TGCGCCAGCAGCCAAGCTCCACTAGCGGGGGACTCCTACGAGCAGTACTTC	CASSQAPLAGDSYEQYF
.	TRBV12-3/TRBV12-4	TRBD2	TRBJ2-1	TGTGCCAGCAGTTTTAAGGCGGGAGGATACTACAATGAGCAGTTCTTC	CASSFKAGGYYNEQFF
.	TRBV20-1	.	TRBJ2-5	TGCAGTGCGCCACAGGTTGATCCTCAAGAGACCCAGTACTTC	CSAPQVDPQETQYF
once	TRBV15	.	TRBJ2-1	TGTGCCACCAGCAGATGGGTCGGGACCGAGAACAATGAGCAGTTCTTC	CATSRWVGTENNEQFF
.	TRBV7-2	.	TRBJ1-1	TGTGCCAGCAGCCCCAATACAGGGTATACTGAAGCTTTCTTT	CASSPNTGYTEAFF
few	TRBV7-2	.	TRBJ1-6	TGTGCCAGCAGCTTAGAAAGGAGTAATTCACCCCTCCACTTT	CASSLERSNSPLHF
.	TRBV29-1	TRBD1	TRBJ1-5	TGCAGCGTTGAGACAGGGGTGAGCAATCAGCCCCAGCATTTT	CSVETGVSNQPQHF
few	TRBV5-8	TRBD2	TRBJ2-1	TGTGCCAGCAGCATAACGGGGACTAGCGGGATCTACAATGAGCAGTTCTTC	CASSITGTSGIYNEQFF
.	TRBV28	.	TRBJ1-2	TGTGCCAGCAGTCCTCCTTTTCGCTTCTATGGCTACACCTTC	CASSPPFRFYGYTF
few	TRBV5-4	.	TRBJ2-3	TGTGCCAGCAGCTTGTCCCCTGAGGCTAGCAGCACAGATACGCAGTATTTT	CASSLSPEASSTDTQYF
many	TRBV3-1	.	TRBJ1-2	TGTGCCAGCAGCCAGCTAGGGGGGCCTGGCTACACCTTC	CASSQLGGPGYTF
few	TRBV7-6	.	TRBJ2-5	TGTGCCAGCAGCTTAGTCGTAAAAGAGACCCAGTACTTC	CASSLVVKETQYF
.	TRBV29-1	TRBD1	TRBJ1-5	TGCAGCGTTGTGTTCGGACAGGGAACACAGCCCCAGCATTTT	CSVVFGQGTQPQHF
few	TRBV4-3	TRBD2	TRBJ2-5	TGCGCCAGCAGCCAAGATCAGGTAGCGGGAGCCCAGTACTTC	CASSQDQVAGAQYF
.	TRBV20-1	.	TRBJ2-1	TGCAGTGCAAAACAAAAGGGACCCATGGGGCATGAGCAGTTCTTC	CSAKQKGPMGHEQFF
.	TRBV6-5	.	TRBJ2-2	TGTGCCAGCAGTTGGAAGAAGACCGGGGAGCTGTTTTTT	CASSWKKTGELFF
few	TRBV7-9	.	TRBJ1-1	TGTGCCAGCAGCCGAGGGGAGACTGAAGCTTTCTTT	CASSRGETEAFF
.	TRBV29-1	.	TRBJ2-4	TGCAGCGTTGCGTTTGTGGGTGCCAAAAACATTCAGTACTTC	CSVAFVGAKNIQYF
few	TRBV30	TRBD2	TRBJ2-1	TGTGCCTGGAGTTCCGCCTTAGCGGGCCTAAATCGGGGGGAGTTCTTC	CAWSSALAGLNRGEFF
few	TRBV12-3/TRBV12-4	.	TRBJ2-7	TGTGCCAGCAGTCTACCTTCACTAGTCAACCCTTACGAGCAGTACTTC	CASSLPSLVNPYEQYF
.	TRBV4-2	.	TRBJ2-1	TGTGCCAGCAGCCAGTCAGTCTACAATGAGCAGTTCTTC	CASSQSVYNEQFF
few	TRBV20-1	.	TRBJ2-7	TGCAGTGCTAGAGATCCGGTCGGGGGTCGAAGCTCCTACGAGCAGTACTTC	CSARDPVGGRSSYEQYF
few	TRBV10-3	TRBD1	TRBJ2-7	TGTGCCATCAGGGGGGGGACAGGGATGCCCTACGAGCAGTACTTC	CAIRGGTGMPYEQYF
.	TRBV4-1	.	TRBJ1-5	TGCGCCAGCAGCCAAGAAGCACTGGGATATAGCAATCAGCCCCAGCATTTT	CASSQEALGYSNQPQHF
few	TRBV7-9	.	TRBJ2-3	TGTGCCAGCAGCTTACTAAACTCCGATACGCAGTATTTT	CASSLLNSDTQYF
few	TRBV6-5	.	TRBJ2-5	TGTGCCAGCAGTTACTCGAGAGGTGTGGAGACCCAGTACTTC	CASSYSRGVETQYF
.	TRBV6-2/TRBV6-3	.	TRBJ1-5	TGTGCCAGCAGTCGTCCCCCGGGGGCTAGCAATCAGCCCCAGCATTTT	CASSRPPGASNQPQHF
few	TRBV20-1	.	TRBJ2-2	TGCAGTGCTAGAGTCCAGGGGAACACCGGGGAGCTGTTTTTT	CSARVQGNTGELFF
.	TRBV5-4	.	TRBJ2-1	TGTGCCAGCAGCTTTAGAGGGCCGGGGCAGTTCTTC	CASSFRGPGQFF
few	TRBV6-1	.	TRBJ2-5	TGTGCCAGCAGCAACCAAAGAGGATTGAGAGAGACCCAGTACTTC	CASSNQRGLRETQYF
.	TRBV4-3	.	TRBJ2-7	TGCGCCAGCAGCCAAGATTTTGTGGGAAGGGAATCCTACGAGCAGTACTTC	CASSQDFVGRESYEQYF
many	TRBV20-1	.	TRBJ1-3	TGCAGTGCTATTTGGAGAGCGAACACCATATATTTT	CSAIWRANTIYF
few	TRBV12-3/TRBV12-4	TRBD2	TRBJ2-5	TGTGCCAGCAGTTCCGCGGGAGTCTTTGAGACCCAGTACTTC	CASSSAGVFETQYF
few	TRBV2	.	TRBJ1-2	TGTGCCAGCAGTGACAGGGTAGTTGGCTACACCTTC	CASSDRVVGYTF
few	TRBV6-2/TRBV6-3	.	TRBJ2-7	TGTGCCAGCACTTTCTACAGGGACTCCTACGAGCAGTACTTC	CASTFYRDSYEQYF
many	TRBV9	.	TRBJ2-3	TGTGCCAGCAGCGTAAACAGGAGTCCAGATACGCAGTATTTT	CASSVNRSPDTQYF